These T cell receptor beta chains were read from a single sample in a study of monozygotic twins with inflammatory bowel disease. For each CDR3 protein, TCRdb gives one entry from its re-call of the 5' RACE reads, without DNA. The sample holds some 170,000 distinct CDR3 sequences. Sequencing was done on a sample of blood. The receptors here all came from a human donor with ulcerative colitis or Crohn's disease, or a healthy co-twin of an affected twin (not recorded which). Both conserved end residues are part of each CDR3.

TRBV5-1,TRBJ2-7,CASSLEGADYEQYF
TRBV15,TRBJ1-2,CATSRGGVLYGYTF
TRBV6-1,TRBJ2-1,CASSGSPGTSGSFVGYNEQFF
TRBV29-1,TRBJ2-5,CSVDGVRTSGVAREETQYF
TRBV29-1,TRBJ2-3,CSVDAGDTDTQYF
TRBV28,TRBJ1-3,CASRAGGEGNTIYF
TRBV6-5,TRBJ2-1,CASSLGLAVRDEQFF
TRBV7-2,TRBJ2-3,CASSLRPAGGWADTQYF
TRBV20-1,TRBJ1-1,CSARPGIATEAFF
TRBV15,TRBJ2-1,CATSNGTGGYNEQFF
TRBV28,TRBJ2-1,CASSLYRALYNEQFF
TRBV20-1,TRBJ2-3,CSARQGVHTQYF
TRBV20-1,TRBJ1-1,CSAMTGAVTEAFF
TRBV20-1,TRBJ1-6,CSALGVQARPF
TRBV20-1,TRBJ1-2,CSARAGTGRSLYGYTF
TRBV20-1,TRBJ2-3,CSAPHTPSSDTQYF
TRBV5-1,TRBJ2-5,CASSLGQAFGETQYF
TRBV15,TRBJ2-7,CATSRGLTGADYEQYF
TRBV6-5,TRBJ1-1,CASRTMNTEAFF
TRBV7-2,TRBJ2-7,CASSSGGWREQYF
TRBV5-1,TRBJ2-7,CASSGQREPTVHEQYF
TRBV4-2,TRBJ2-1,CASSQDLRGNEQFF